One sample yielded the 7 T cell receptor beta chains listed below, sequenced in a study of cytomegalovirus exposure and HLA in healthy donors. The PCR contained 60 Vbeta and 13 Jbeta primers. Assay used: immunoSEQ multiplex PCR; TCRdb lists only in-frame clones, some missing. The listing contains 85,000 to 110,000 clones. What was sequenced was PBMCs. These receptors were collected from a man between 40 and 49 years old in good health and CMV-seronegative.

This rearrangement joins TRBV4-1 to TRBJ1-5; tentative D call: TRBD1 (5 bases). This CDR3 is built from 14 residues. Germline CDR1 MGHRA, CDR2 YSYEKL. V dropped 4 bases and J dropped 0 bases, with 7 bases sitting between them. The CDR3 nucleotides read TGCGCCAGCAGCCCGGACATTAGCAATCAGCCCCAGCATTTT. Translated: CASSPDISNQPQHF.

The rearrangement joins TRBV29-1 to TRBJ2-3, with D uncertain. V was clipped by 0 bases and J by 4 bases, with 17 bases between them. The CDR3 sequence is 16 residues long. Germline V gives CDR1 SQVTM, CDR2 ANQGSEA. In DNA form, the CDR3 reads TGCAGCGTTGAAGATGCAGGCTCGAGTTTCGCAGATACGCAGTATTTT. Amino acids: CSVEDAGSSFADTQYF.

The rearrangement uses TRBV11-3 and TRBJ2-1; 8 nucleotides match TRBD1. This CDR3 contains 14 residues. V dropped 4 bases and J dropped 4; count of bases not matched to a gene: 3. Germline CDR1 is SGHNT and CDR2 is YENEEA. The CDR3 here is CASSYGQGYNEQFF. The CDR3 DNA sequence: TGTGCCAGCAGCTACGGACAGGGATACAATGAGCAGTTCTTC.

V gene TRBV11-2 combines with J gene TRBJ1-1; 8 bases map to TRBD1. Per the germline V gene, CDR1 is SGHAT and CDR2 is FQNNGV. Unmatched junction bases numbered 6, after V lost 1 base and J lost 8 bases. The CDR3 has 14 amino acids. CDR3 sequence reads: CASSLVPGDREAFF. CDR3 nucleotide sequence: TGTGCCAGCAGCTTAGTACCCGGGGACAGGGAAGCTTTCTTT.

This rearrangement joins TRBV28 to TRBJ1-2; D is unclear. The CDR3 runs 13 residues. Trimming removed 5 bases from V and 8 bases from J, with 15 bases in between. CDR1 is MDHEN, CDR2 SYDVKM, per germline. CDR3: CASSAPGNKGYTF. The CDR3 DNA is TGTGCCAGCAGTGCACCGGGAAATAAGGGCTACACCTTC.

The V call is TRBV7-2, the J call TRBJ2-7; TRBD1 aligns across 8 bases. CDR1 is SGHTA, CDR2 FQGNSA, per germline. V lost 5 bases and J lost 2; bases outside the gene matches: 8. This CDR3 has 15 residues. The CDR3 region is CASSTRQGPTYEQYF. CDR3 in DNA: TGTGCCAGCAGCACCCGACAGGGGCCCACCTACGAGCAGTACTTC.

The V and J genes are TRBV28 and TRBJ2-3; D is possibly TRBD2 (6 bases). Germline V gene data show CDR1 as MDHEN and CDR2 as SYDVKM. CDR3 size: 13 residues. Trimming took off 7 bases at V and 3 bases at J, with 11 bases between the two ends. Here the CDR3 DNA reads TGTGCCAGCACCCTGGCGGGGACAGATACGCAGTATTTT. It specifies CASTLAGTDTQYF.